The present TCR beta chain was sequenced within a study of Ad26.COV2.S vaccination and SARS-CoV-2 variants. Study background: Donor was one of the participants in the Ad26.COV2.S arm of the COV1001 trial. Doses of Ad26.COV2.S were injected into muscle once or twice, 56 days apart. Notes on the study in general: Following vaccination, spike-specific CD8+ and CD4+ T cell responses reportedly exhibited substantial breadth.

The data were produced by immunoSEQ multiplex PCR, yet TCRdb's version contains in-frame clones alone and is incomplete. Among 300,000 to 400,000 clones listed, just under 85% were seen once. This sample's treatment: about 20 received Ad26.COV2.S at low or high dose, single or two shots; about 5 received placebo; per-sample allocation not given. The samples date from day 63 after the first vaccine or placebo injection. Ad26 vector vaccine expressed Wuhan-strain SARS-CoV-2 spike. On this clone: Its matching antigen is unknown.

The input for sequencing was peripheral blood, taken in a trial of Ad26.COV2.S vaccine versus placebo. The sequence derives from a person aged 18 to 59 who received the Ad26.COV2.S COVID-19 vaccine or a placebo.

In nucleotides, the CDR3 is TGTGCCAGCAGCTTAGATTGGGGCCGGGCCGCGACCTCCTACGAGCAGTACTTC. Encoded protein: CASSLDWGRAATSYEQYF. The V and J genes are TRBV7-9 and TRBJ2-7, with a possible D match to TRBD1 (5 bases). The CDR3 length is 18 residues. V gave up 1 base and J gave up 0 bases, with 19 bases separating them. The V gene's germline CDR1 is SEHNR and CDR2 FQNEAQ (reference sequence).